Listed below are T cell receptor beta chains from one sample, sequenced in a study of response to subunit inactivated influenza vaccine. TCRdb re-called the RT-PCR reads through MiXCR, storing one row per CDR3 protein. The table has approximately 500,000 distinct CDR3 sequences, 20% to 25% seen once; the top ten hold 2.5% to 3.5%. These data are also associated with another study on T cells expressing NK-cell markers.

This specimen was CD4+ T cells sorted from PBMCs, taken roughly 12 days after vaccination. The source is a middle-aged man who received an inactivated influenza vaccine. Each CDR3 is given with its conserved first and last residue. Fields, in order: J gene, D gene, V gene, clone size, CDR3 protein, CDR3 DNA. A D gene is named only where the DNA matches it firmly. Some rows mark clone size as missing; the rest say once, few, many or name a class of expanded clone.

TRBJ2-7,-,TRBV7-9,many,CASSLLNWRLGTYEQYF,TGTGCCAGCAGCTTGTTAAACTGGCGATTGGGAACCTACGAGCAGTACTTC
TRBJ1-6,-,TRBV12-3/TRBV12-4,few,CASSLQGTSPLHF,TGTGCCAGCAGTTTACAGGGGACTTCACCCCTCCACTTT
TRBJ1-2,TRBD1,TRBV20-1,-,CSASRQGPYGYTF,TGCAGTGCTAGCCGACAGGGGCCCTATGGCTACACCTTC
TRBJ1-1,-,TRBV28,-,CASSLSRGKAFF,TGTGCCAGCAGTTTGTCCCGGGGAAAAGCTTTCTTT
TRBJ2-7,TRBD2,TRBV7-2,-,CASSLGPSGGLYF,TGTGCCAGCAGCTTAGGCCCTAGCGGGGGGCTGTACTTC
TRBJ2-7,-,TRBV30,-,CAWSVPGFTANEQYF,TGTGCCTGGAGTGTACCTGGGTTTACGGCGAACGAGCAGTACTTC
TRBJ2-5,-,TRBV6-5,few,CASSYSLAAQETQYF,TGTGCCAGCAGTTACTCTTTAGCGGCACAAGAGACCCAGTACTTC
TRBJ2-7,TRBD2,TRBV18,-,CASSPQTSASYEQYF,TGTGCCAGCTCACCGCAAACTAGCGCCTCCTACGAGCAGTACTTC
TRBJ2-1,TRBD1,TRBV28,few,CATGQGINEQFF,TGTGCCACCGGACAGGGCATCAATGAGCAGTTCTTC
TRBJ2-6,TRBD1,TRBV27,few,CASSPGQLLSGANVLTF,TGTGCCAGCAGTCCGGGACAGCTTCTATCTGGGGCCAACGTCCTGACTTTC
TRBJ2-2,-,TRBV12-3/TRBV12-4,few,CASSIEGETGELFF,TGTGCCAGCAGCATAGAGGGAGAGACCGGGGAGCTGTTTTTT
TRBJ2-7,-,TRBV5-1,few,CASSGRLSASSYEQYF,TGCGCCAGCAGCGGTCGGTTATCCGCGAGCTCCTACGAGCAGTACTTC
TRBJ2-1,-,TRBV5-1,few,CASSLGEASRNEQFF,TGCGCCAGCAGCTTGGGCGAGGCTAGCCGCAATGAGCAGTTCTTC
TRBJ1-1,-,TRBV6-2/TRBV6-3,few,CASRPGGVNTEAFF,TGTGCCAGCCGACCCGGGGGGGTGAACACTGAAGCTTTCTTT
TRBJ1-6,-,TRBV30,-,CAWSRQVSPLHF,TGTGCCTGGAGTCGACAGGTTTCACCCCTCCACTTT
TRBJ2-1,-,TRBV3-1,many,CASSQDSEQYNEQFF,TGTGCCAGCAGCCAAGACTCCGAACAGTACAATGAGCAGTTCTTC
TRBJ1-5,-,TRBV27,-,CASSPGTIRTNQPQHF,TGTGCCAGCAGCCCCGGGACAATAAGGACCAATCAGCCCCAGCATTTT
TRBJ2-3,TRBD1,TRBV20-1,-,CSARGQGGDTQYF,TGCAGTGCTAGAGGACAGGGGGGAGATACGCAGTATTTT
TRBJ1-1,TRBD1,TRBV7-6,few,CASSLGGYRGNTEAFF,TGTGCCAGCAGCTTGGGGGGTTACAGGGGGAACACTGAAGCTTTCTTT
TRBJ2-7,-,TRBV12-3/TRBV12-4,-,CASSPDSFLSYEQYF,TGTGCCAGCAGTCCAGACAGTTTCCTCTCCTACGAGCAGTACTTC
TRBJ1-1,-,TRBV2,-,CASSRHNTEAFF,TGTGCCAGCAGTAGACACAACACTGAAGCTTTCTTT
TRBJ2-7,TRBD2,TRBV3-1,-,CASSQVLAGGEQYF,TGTGCCAGCAGCCAAGTTCTAGCGGGAGGGGAGCAGTACTTC
TRBJ2-1,TRBD2,TRBV3-1,-,CASSTLAGGDEQFF,TGTGCCAGCAGCACTCTAGCGGGGGGGGATGAGCAGTTCTTC
TRBJ2-2,TRBD2,TRBV10-3,few,CAIKRDPSAGELFF,TGTGCCATCAAGCGGGACCCCTCCGCGGGGGAGCTGTTTTTT
TRBJ2-7,-,TRBV7-2,-,CASSLARGRVEQYF,TGTGCCAGCAGCTTAGCGAGGGGAAGGGTCGAGCAGTACTTC
TRBJ1-1,-,TRBV29-1,-,CSVQIQGPEAFF,TGCAGCGTTCAAATCCAGGGACCTGAAGCTTTCTTT
TRBJ2-1,-,TRBV28,-,CASSLTAPRRNEQFF,TGTGCCAGCAGTTTGACAGCCCCGCGCAGAAATGAGCAGTTCTTC
TRBJ1-1,TRBD1,TRBV20-1,-,CSARQGAPNTEAFF,TGCAGTGCTAGACAGGGGGCTCCGAACACTGAAGCTTTCTTT
TRBJ2-3,TRBD1,TRBV12-3/TRBV12-4,few,CASSTIGQGGADTQYF,TGTGCCAGCAGTACCATCGGACAGGGTGGCGCAGATACGCAGTATTTT
TRBJ2-7,TRBD1,TRBV20-1,few,CSASLLGQGAISYEQYF,TGCAGTGCTAGCTTACTGGGACAGGGGGCGATATCCTACGAGCAGTACTTC
TRBJ1-1,TRBD1,TRBV6-2/TRBV6-3,-,CASSGSDRGNTEAFF,TGTGCCAGCAGTGGCTCGGACAGGGGTAACACTGAAGCTTTCTTT
TRBJ2-2,-,TRBV18,few,CASSPLEGRNTGELFF,TGTGCCAGCTCACCACTAGAAGGGAGGAACACCGGGGAGCTGTTTTTT
TRBJ2-3,-,TRBV3-1,-,CASSQGGPQYF,TGTGCCAGCAGCCAAGGAGGGCCGCAGTATTTT
TRBJ2-1,TRBD1,TRBV12-3/TRBV12-4,many,CASRPPGQVRSEQFF,TGTGCCAGCAGGCCACCGGGACAGGTGAGGAGTGAGCAGTTCTTC
TRBJ2-1,-,TRBV6-1,-,CASRFGIRGEQFF,TGTGCCAGCAGATTCGGGATACGGGGTGAGCAGTTCTTC
TRBJ1-4,-,TRBV7-9,few,CASSGGVQTNEKLFF,TGTGCCAGCAGCGGTGGAGTACAGACTAATGAAAAACTGTTTTTT
TRBJ1-5,-,TRBV4-1,-,CASSQGSNNQPQHF,TGCGCCAGCAGCCAGGGCAGCAACAATCAGCCCCAGCATTTT
TRBJ2-2,-,TRBV4-2,few,CASSQDRQPGGELFF,TGTGCCAGCAGCCAAGATAGGCAGCCCGGCGGGGAGCTGTTTTTT
TRBJ1-6,-,TRBV4-3,few,CASSQDRTHSPLHF,TGCGCCAGCAGCCAAGACCGGACACATTCACCCCTCCACTTT
TRBJ1-4,-,TRBV18,few,CASSHGTDEKLFF,TGTGCCAGCTCACACGGGACGGATGAAAAACTGTTTTTT
TRBJ2-2,TRBD1,TRBV18,-,CASSPLGTVTGELFF,TGTGCCAGCTCACCACTCGGGACAGTCACCGGGGAGCTGTTTTTT
TRBJ2-3,-,TRBV6-1,-,CASRELGPTDTQYF,TGTGCCAGCAGAGAGTTGGGGCCCACAGATACGCAGTATTTT
TRBJ2-7,TRBD2,TRBV20-1,-,CSARVTAGVGYEQYF,TGCAGTGCTAGAGTCACAGCGGGAGTTGGTTACGAGCAGTACTTC
TRBJ1-5,-,TRBV3-1,-,CASSAASGFQPQHF,TGTGCCAGCAGCGCGGCATCAGGGTTTCAGCCCCAGCATTTT
TRBJ2-1,TRBD2,TRBV7-2,-,CASSRSLSGGLNEQFF,TGTGCCAGCAGCCGCTCCCTTAGCGGGGGTCTCAATGAGCAGTTCTTC
TRBJ2-1,TRBD2,TRBV20-1,-,CSARVTSGGVYEQFF,TGCAGTGCTAGAGTAACTAGCGGGGGGGTCTATGAGCAGTTCTTC
TRBJ1-1,-,TRBV7-8,-,CASTLRLDTEAFF,TGTGCCAGCACCCTAAGGCTGGACACTGAAGCTTTCTTT
TRBJ2-2,-,TRBV9,-,CASSVSGQDGELFF,TGTGCCAGCAGCGTTTCAGGTCAGGACGGGGAGCTGTTTTTT
TRBJ1-4,-,TRBV4-3,-,CASSPGRGSEKLFF,TGCGCCAGCAGCCCGGGCAGGGGAAGCGAAAAACTGTTTTTT
TRBJ1-5,-,TRBV12-3/TRBV12-4,-,CASSLGGAGGNQPQHF,TGTGCCAGCAGTTTGGGGGGCGCGGGTGGCAATCAGCCCCAGCATTTT
TRBJ2-3,TRBD2,TRBV7-6,-,CASSFLSGTTTDTQYF,TGTGCCAGCAGCTTCCTTAGCGGGACCACCACAGATACGCAGTATTTT
TRBJ1-1,-,TRBV28,-,CASSLWGGPLNTEAFF,TGTGCCAGCAGTTTATGGGGGGGGCCCTTGAACACTGAAGCTTTCTTT
TRBJ1-6,-,TRBV11-2,few,CASSSGYGSPLHF,TGTGCCAGCAGCTCCGGGTATGGTTCACCCCTCCACTTT
TRBJ1-1,-,TRBV12-3/TRBV12-4,many,CASSLLMNTEAFF,TGTGCCAGCAGTTTACTCATGAACACTGAAGCTTTCTTT